This T cell receptor (beta chain) was documented in a study of blood T cell repertoires in COVID-19. Overall study: COVID-19 samples collected from the United States, Italy and Spain covered acute and convalescent phases. T cells, B-cell-depleted T cells, or PBMCs provided the cDNA or gDNA that served as material.

Original handling: It was from reference gene primer amplification that nucleated cell counts were estimated. Method: immunoSEQ multiplex PCR; TCRdb's copy keeps in-frame clones and lacks some. D and trimming were read from the DNA, whereas the V and J calls and clone size are those reported in that table. The table includes about 32,000 clones, about 92% detected once. The TCR originated in a male donor with active COVID-19. Material: peripheral blood.

The CDR3 coding sequence is TGTGCCAGCAGCTTATTTATAACCCGGGATAGCACAGATACGCAGTATTTT. It encodes CASSLFITRDSTDTQYF. The chain links TRBV7-9 to TRBJ2-3; the D gene is possibly TRBD2 (5 bases). The V end was cut by 2 bases, the J end by 0 bases, with 15 bases between. This CDR3 contains 17 residues. CDR1 SEHNR and CDR2 FQNEAQ come from the germline V gene (reference sequence).